The 13 T cell receptor beta chains reported below all come from one sample, sequenced in a study of shared clonotypes between healthy human individuals (dated by TCRdb to 2020 to 2021). Library construction relied on the immunoSEQ multiplex PCR assay. The table was pulled from immuneACCESS by TCRdb, which kept in-frame rearrangements only. Such tables lose some clones; where checked, under half of the loss comes from unresolved V genes, and the rest has no known cause. Here the sample has over a million clones; 75% occur a single time. 1.5% of the sample lies in the top ten. The sequenced sample was memory CD4+ T cells sorted from blood. The cell subset or site tag for this specimen amounts to: CD45RA-negative fraction. The source of these receptors is a man between 18 and 35 years old in good health.

The V and J genes are TRBV19 and TRBJ1-5; D remains ambiguous. Germline CDR1 reads LNHDA; CDR2 reads SQIVND (reference sequence). This CDR3 spans 14 amino acids. V was pared by 9 bases and J by 1 base, with 13 bases between. In DNA form, the CDR3 reads TGTGCCAGCCAACCGACCGACAGCAATCAGCCCCAGCATTTT. This gives the protein CASQPTDSNQPQHF.

The rearrangement uses TRBV4-3 and TRBJ2-1; possible D gene TRBD1, 6 bases. From germline, CDR1 is LGHNA and CDR2 YSLEER. V lost 3 bases to trimming and J lost 1 base, with 13 bases between them. CDR3 length: 16 residues. The CDR3 nucleotides read TGCGCCAGCAGCCACTCCACAGGGTTGTCCTACAATGAGCAGTTCTTC. It translates to CASSHSTGLSYNEQFF.

The V call is TRBV9, the J call TRBJ2-5; 10 bases align to TRBD2. Trimming removed 4 bases from V and 3 bases from J; junction bases left unmatched: 18. CDR1 and CDR2 from the germline V gene are SGDLS and YYNGEE. The CDR3 has 19 residues. CDR3 in DNA: TGTGCCAGCAGCCCAGACGAGCGGGAGGGCCCTAGGTGGAAAGAGACCCAGTACTTC. It codes for CASSPDEREGPRWKETQYF. The complete variable domain, with remaining parts taken from reference TRBV9 and TRBJ2-5, reads DSGVTQTPKHLITATGQRVTLRCSPRSGDLSVYWYQQSLDQGLQFLIQYYNGEERAKGNILERFSAQQFPDLHSELNLSSLELGDSALYFCASSPDEREGPRWKETQYFGPGTRLLVL.

The chain carries TRBV5-6 and TRBJ2-2; D is ambiguous. The V end was cut by 3 bases, the J end by 4 bases, with 13 bases between. CDR1 SGHDT and CDR2 YYEEEE come from the germline V gene. The CDR3 is 15 residues long. For the CDR3, the DNA is TGTGCCAGCAGCTCATCCGGGTCCCGCACCGGGGAGCTGTTTTTT. Protein product: CASSSSGSRTGELFF.

The CDR3 spells CASSYGTSGRADTQYF. DNA of the CDR3: TGTGCCAGCAGTTATGGGACTAGCGGGAGGGCAGATACGCAGTATTTT. The chain joins TRBV2 to TRBJ2-3; 16 bases agree with TRBD2. CDR3 size: 16 residues. The V segment lost 5 bases and the J segment 4 bases; nucleotides outside the gene matches: 3. Germline lookup yields CDR1 SNHLY and CDR2 FYNNEI.

V and J are TRBV18 and TRBJ1-1; 8 bases are shared with TRBD1. Germline loops: CDR1 KGHSH, CDR2 LQKENI. J was trimmed by 1 base and V by 6 bases; bases with no gene match: 7. This CDR3 comprises 15 residues. CDR3 nucleotides: TGTGCCAGCTCGCAATACAGGGGGACGAACACTGAAGCTTTCTTT. This gives the protein CASSQYRGTNTEAFF.

The rearrangement links TRBV4-1 to TRBJ2-5; TRBD1 agrees at 7 bases. The CDR3 is 13 amino acids. The germline gives CDR1 MGHRA, CDR2 YSYEKL. J was trimmed by 3 bases and V by 4 bases; bases with no gene match: 2. The CDR3 DNA sequence: TGCGCCAGCAGCCTTGGGACAGAAGAGACCCAGTACTTC. Its translation is CASSLGTEETQYF.

The rearrangement joins TRBV5-8 to TRBJ2-2; no definite D call. V dropped 0 bases and J dropped 4 bases, with 7 bases sitting between them. The germline V gene has CDR1 SGHTS and CDR2 YDEGEE. The CDR3 has 14 amino acids. CDR3 bases: TGTGCCAGCAGCTTGGTTGTAACCACCGGGGAGCTGTTTTTT. Translated, it gives CASSLVVTTGELFF.

This clone was counted a few times. Other nucleotide sequences from this sample produce the same CDR3. CDR3 bases: TGTGCCAGCAGTTACTCGCGGTTGGGAGAGACCCAGTACTTC. This gives the protein CASSYSRLGETQYF. This chain links TRBV6-5 with TRBJ2-5, with D unclear. V lost 0 bases and J 4 bases, leaving 9 bases between the germline ends. The CDR3 loop spans 14 amino acids. The germline CDR1 and CDR2 sequences are MNHEY and SVGAGI.

The chain carries TRBV4-2 and TRBJ2-1; D gene uncertain. CDR3 size: 16 residues. V lost 0 bases to trimming and J lost 4 bases, with 13 bases between them. Germline V gene sequence: CDR1 LGHNA, CDR2 YNFKEQ. The CDR3 protein is CASSQEYSVSYNEQFF. The CDR3 DNA sequence: TGTGCCAGCAGCCAAGAGTATAGTGTCTCTTACAATGAGCAGTTCTTC.

The V call is TRBV28, the J call TRBJ1-6; TRBD1 matches 10 bases. With V trimmed by 5 bases and J by 9 bases, 7 bases remained unmatched. The CDR3 runs 15 residues. CDR1 is MDHEN, CDR2 SYDVKM, per germline. The CDR3 sequence is CASSQRQGASSPLHF. In DNA, the CDR3 is TGTGCCAGCAGTCAAAGACAGGGGGCGAGTTCACCCCTCCACTTT. Using reference TRBV28 and TRBJ1-6 for the parts outside the CDR3, the full variable domain is DVKVTQSSRYLVKRTGEKVFLECVQDMDHENMFWYRQDPGLGLRLIYFSYDVKMKEKGDIPEGYSVSREKKERFSLILESASTNQTSMYLCASSQRQGASSPLHFGNGTRLTVT.

This sequence joins TRBV6-1 and TRBJ1-2, with D unresolved. The CDR3 spans 15 residues. The germline V and J ends were trimmed by 8 bases and 4 bases, with 20 bases remaining between them. Germline assignment: CDR1 MNHNS and CDR2 SASEGT. The CDR3 region has the DNA TGTGCCAGCTTTAATCCGCCTCCCGGGGTCTATGGCTACACCTTC. Translating gives CASFNPPPGVYGYTF.

As to this clone: This may be a read error: a much more frequent sequence differs by one nucleotide. The identical CDR3 is also encoded by other nucleotide sequences in the sample. The chain combines TRBV11-2 with TRBJ2-7, with D perhaps TRBD1 (6 bases). The CDR3 length is 12 residues. Germline lookup yields CDR1 SGHAT and CDR2 FQNNGV. V gave up 5 bases and J gave up 3 bases, with 8 bases separating them. The chain's CDR3 is CASSQGGYEQYF. DNA of the CDR3: TGTGCCAGCAGCCAAGGGGGCTACGAGCAGTACTTC.